These T cell receptor beta chains were read from a single sample in a study of OX40 agonist ivuxolimab in advanced cancers. Libraries were prepared by immunoSEQ multiplex PCR; TCRdb keeps only in-frame clonotypes and omits some of them. This sample carries 70,000 to 95,000 clones, around 90% of them seen once, and the ten largest clones take around 7%. The starting material was CD4+ or CD8+ T cells sorted from blood, obtained in a trial of the OX40 agonist ivuxolimab. Receptors originate from an adult with an advanced solid tumor such as melanoma, head and neck, liver or kidney cancer. Both conserved end residues are part of each CDR3. Fields, in order: V gene, J gene, D gene, CDR3 DNA, CDR3 protein. A D gene is named only where the DNA matches it firmly.

v_gene: TRBV11-2; j_gene: TRBJ2-5; d_gene: -; CDR3nt: TGTGCCAGCAGCTTAATTGGTACGGGGGCCCTGCAGACCCAGTACTTC; CDR3aa: CASSLIGTGALQTQYF
v_gene: TRBV28; j_gene: TRBJ1-1; d_gene: TRBD1; CDR3nt: TGTGCCAGCACCCAGGGGGCGCTTACTGAAGCTTTCTTT; CDR3aa: CASTQGALTEAFF
v_gene: TRBV18; j_gene: TRBJ2-3; d_gene: -; CDR3nt: TGTGCCAGCTCACCATTAGAAGGTAGCACAGATACGCAGTATTTT; CDR3aa: CASSPLEGSTDTQYF
v_gene: TRBV7-9; j_gene: TRBJ1-4; d_gene: TRBD1; CDR3nt: TGTGCCAGCAGCTTAGATAGTGGACAGGGGGCTGCAACTAATGAAAAACTGTTTTTT; CDR3aa: CASSLDSGQGAATNEKLFF
v_gene: TRBV9; j_gene: TRBJ1-1; d_gene: -; CDR3nt: TGTGCCAGCAGCGAAAGCTATAGAGGGAACGCTGAAGCTTTCTTT; CDR3aa: CASSESYRGNAEAFF
v_gene: TRBV6-1; j_gene: TRBJ2-7; d_gene: -; CDR3nt: TGTGCCAGCAGTGCCTTCTCCTACGAGCAGTACTTC; CDR3aa: CASSAFSYEQYF
v_gene: TRBV4-1; j_gene: TRBJ2-7; d_gene: -; CDR3nt: TGCGCCAGCAGCCAACCAACTAGGGTTAACGAGCAGTACTTC; CDR3aa: CASSQPTRVNEQYF
v_gene: TRBV27; j_gene: TRBJ1-5; d_gene: -; CDR3nt: TGTGCCAGCTCCCCGGGAACGGGCAATCAGCCCCAGCATTTT; CDR3aa: CASSPGTGNQPQHF
v_gene: TRBV2; j_gene: TRBJ2-3; d_gene: TRBD2; CDR3nt: TGTGCCAGCAGTGGGGGGACTACCAACACAGATACGCAGTATTTT; CDR3aa: CASSGGTTNTDTQYF
v_gene: TRBV6-1; j_gene: TRBJ1-6; d_gene: TRBD1; CDR3nt: TGTGCCAGCAGTGAAAAGGACAGGTTATCTTCACCCCTCCACTTT; CDR3aa: CASSEKDRLSSPLHF
v_gene: TRBV19; j_gene: TRBJ2-5; d_gene: TRBD2; CDR3nt: TGTGCCAGTAGTACAGGGACTAGCGGAAAAGAGACCCAGTACTTC; CDR3aa: CASSTGTSGKETQYF
v_gene: TRBV19; j_gene: TRBJ1-2; d_gene: TRBD1; CDR3nt: TGTGCCAGTAGTATAACCGGGACCCGGGACAGGGATGGCTACACCTTC; CDR3aa: CASSITGTRDRDGYTF
v_gene: TRBV6-4; j_gene: TRBJ2-1; d_gene: -; CDR3nt: TGTGCCAGCAGTGACACCGACCGTGTGGTTAATGAGCAGTTCTTC; CDR3aa: CASSDTDRVVNEQFF
v_gene: TRBV29-1; j_gene: TRBJ1-2; d_gene: TRBD1; CDR3nt: TGCAGCGTTGAGTACAGGGGGCAAGGCTACACCTTC; CDR3aa: CSVEYRGQGYTF
v_gene: TRBV30; j_gene: TRBJ1-5; d_gene: TRBD1; CDR3nt: TGTGCCTGGAGTAGGACAGGTCTGAGTCAGCCCCAGCATTTT; CDR3aa: CAWSRTGLSQPQHF
v_gene: TRBV5-6; j_gene: TRBJ2-2; d_gene: -; CDR3nt: TGTGCCAGCAGCTTGATTACGAACACCGGGGAGCTGTTTTTT; CDR3aa: CASSLITNTGELFF
v_gene: TRBV5-1; j_gene: TRBJ1-3; d_gene: TRBD1; CDR3nt: TGCGCCAGCAGCACGGGACAGGAGGTGGTCGGAAACACCATATATTTT; CDR3aa: CASSTGQEVVGNTIYF
v_gene: TRBV28; j_gene: TRBJ2-1; d_gene: -; CDR3nt: TGTGCCAGCTTCCCTGCCCGGACCCAATACAATGAGCAGTTCTTC; CDR3aa: CASFPARTQYNEQFF
v_gene: TRBV5-1; j_gene: TRBJ1-1; d_gene: -; CDR3nt: TGCGCCAGCAGCTTAAACATGAACACTGAAGCTTTCTTT; CDR3aa: CASSLNMNTEAFF
v_gene: TRBV29-1; j_gene: TRBJ2-5; d_gene: TRBD1; CDR3nt: TGCAGCGTTGAAGATCGGCAGGGGGCAGAGACCCAGTACTTC; CDR3aa: CSVEDRQGAETQYF
v_gene: TRBV4-1; j_gene: TRBJ2-5; d_gene: -; CDR3nt: TGCGCCAGCAGCCAAGATCGAGACCGCGCCCAGTACTTC; CDR3aa: CASSQDRDRAQYF
v_gene: TRBV5-1; j_gene: TRBJ2-2; d_gene: -; CDR3nt: TGCGCCAGCAGAGAGGCAGGGGGGACCGGGGAGCTGTTTTTT; CDR3aa: CASREAGGTGELFF
v_gene: TRBV27; j_gene: TRBJ2-7; d_gene: -; CDR3nt: TGTGCCAGCAGTTTAACCCAGGCATACGAGCAGTACTTC; CDR3aa: CASSLTQAYEQYF
v_gene: TRBV5-1; j_gene: TRBJ1-2; d_gene: TRBD1; CDR3nt: TGCGCCAGCAGCGGGATGACAGGGGTTAACTATGGCTACACCTTC; CDR3aa: CASSGMTGVNYGYTF
v_gene: TRBV5-1; j_gene: TRBJ2-1; d_gene: TRBD2; CDR3nt: TGCGCCAGCAGCCCGCGTGGGGGTAGCGGGAGGGCGTCTGTGGAGCAGTTCTTC; CDR3aa: CASSPRGGSGRASVEQFF
v_gene: TRBV6-1; j_gene: TRBJ1-4; d_gene: -; CDR3nt: TGTGCCAGCAAGGTCAAGGGAACTAATGAAAAACTGTTTTTT; CDR3aa: CASKVKGTNEKLFF
v_gene: TRBV27; j_gene: TRBJ1-2; d_gene: TRBD1; CDR3nt: TGTGCCAGCCTGAGGACAGGCCAAGCCGCTAACTATGGCTACACCTTC; CDR3aa: CASLRTGQAANYGYTF
v_gene: TRBV6-1; j_gene: TRBJ2-1; d_gene: -; CDR3nt: TGTGCCGTTCACGGGACCGCGAAGAATGAGCAGTTCTTC; CDR3aa: CAVHGTAKNEQFF
v_gene: TRBV10-3; j_gene: TRBJ2-5; d_gene: TRBD2; CDR3nt: TGTGCCATCAGCCGTAGCGGGACTAAACAAGAGACTCAGTACTTC; CDR3aa: CAISRSGTKQETQYF
v_gene: TRBV25-1; j_gene: TRBJ2-7; d_gene: -; CDR3nt: TGTGCCAGCACCCCACAGGGGAGGTCCTACGAGCAGTACTTC; CDR3aa: CASTPQGRSYEQYF
v_gene: TRBV5-6; j_gene: TRBJ2-1; d_gene: TRBD2; CDR3nt: TGTGCCAGCAGCTTAATGAGCGGGAGCTTCAATGAGCAGTTCTTC; CDR3aa: CASSLMSGSFNEQFF
v_gene: TRBV7-3; j_gene: TRBJ2-1; d_gene: -; CDR3nt: TGTGCCAGCAGCCTCCAAGGAGGGAGCTCCTACAATGAGCAGTTCTTC; CDR3aa: CASSLQGGSSYNEQFF
v_gene: TRBV25-1; j_gene: TRBJ2-1; d_gene: TRBD1; CDR3nt: TGTGCCAGCAGTGAACCCGGGACAGGGGGTCGAAATGAGCAGTTCTTC; CDR3aa: CASSEPGTGGRNEQFF
v_gene: TRBV9; j_gene: TRBJ2-3; d_gene: -; CDR3nt: TGTGCCAGCAGCTCCTACGAGAGGGCTACAGATACGCAGTATTTT; CDR3aa: CASSSYERATDTQYF
v_gene: TRBV5-1; j_gene: TRBJ2-7; d_gene: -; CDR3nt: TGCGCCAGCGGGCAATCGCCGGGACGAAACTACGAGCAGTACTTC; CDR3aa: CASGQSPGRNYEQYF
v_gene: TRBV19; j_gene: TRBJ2-6; d_gene: TRBD1; CDR3nt: TGTGCCAGTAGTGGATGGGGACAGGGGCGCACATCTGGGGCCAACGTCCTGACTTTC; CDR3aa: CASSGWGQGRTSGANVLTF
v_gene: TRBV4-2; j_gene: TRBJ2-7; d_gene: -; CDR3nt: TGTGCCAGCAGCCCTTACAGACTAGTGGGTGACTCCTACGAGCAGTACTTC; CDR3aa: CASSPYRLVGDSYEQYF
v_gene: TRBV5-1; j_gene: TRBJ2-1; d_gene: TRBD2; CDR3nt: TGCGCCAGCAGCTTGGAAGGGGATCGAACTAGCGGGAGTCGGGTTGAGCAGTTCTTC; CDR3aa: CASSLEGDRTSGSRVEQFF
v_gene: TRBV11-3; j_gene: TRBJ2-5; d_gene: -; CDR3nt: TGTGCCAGCAGCCTCAGTGATACAACGAAGACCCAGTACTTC; CDR3aa: CASSLSDTTKTQYF
v_gene: TRBV28; j_gene: TRBJ2-3; d_gene: TRBD2; CDR3nt: TGTGCCAGCACTACAGCGGGAGGGCCTGGTACGCAGTATTTT; CDR3aa: CASTTAGGPGTQYF
v_gene: TRBV27; j_gene: TRBJ2-3; d_gene: TRBD2; CDR3nt: TGTGCCAGCAGCTCCTGGGGGACTAGCGGGAGCAAAGATACGCAGTATTTT; CDR3aa: CASSSWGTSGSKDTQYF
v_gene: TRBV11-1; j_gene: TRBJ2-5; d_gene: TRBD1; CDR3nt: TGTGCCAGCAGCTTCCGAAGACAGACAGGGGGCTTTGAGACCCAGTACTTC; CDR3aa: CASSFRRQTGGFETQYF
v_gene: TRBV7-2; j_gene: TRBJ2-1; d_gene: -; CDR3nt: TGTGCCAGCAGCTTAGGCCGCTTAGTCAATGAGCAGTTCTTC; CDR3aa: CASSLGRLVNEQFF
v_gene: TRBV4-2; j_gene: TRBJ2-7; d_gene: -; CDR3nt: TGTGCCAGCAGCCTGAACTTCTACGAGCAGTACTTC; CDR3aa: CASSLNFYEQYF
v_gene: TRBV27; j_gene: TRBJ2-6; d_gene: -; CDR3nt: TGTGCCACCCAGACCCGGTCGGCTGGGGCCAACGTCCTGACTTTC; CDR3aa: CATQTRSAGANVLTF